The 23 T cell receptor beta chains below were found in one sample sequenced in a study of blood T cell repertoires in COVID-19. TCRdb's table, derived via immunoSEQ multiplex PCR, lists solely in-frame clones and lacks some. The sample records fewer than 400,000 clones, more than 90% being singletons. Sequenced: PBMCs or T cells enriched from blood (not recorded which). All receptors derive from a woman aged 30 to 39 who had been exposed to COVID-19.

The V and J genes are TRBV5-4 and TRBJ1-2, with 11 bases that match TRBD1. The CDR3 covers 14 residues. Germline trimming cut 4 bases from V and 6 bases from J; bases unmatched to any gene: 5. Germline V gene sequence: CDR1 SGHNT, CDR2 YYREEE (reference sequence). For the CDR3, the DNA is TGTGCCAGCAGCCACGGACAGGGGGCAGATGGCTACACCTTC. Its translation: CASSHGQGADGYTF.

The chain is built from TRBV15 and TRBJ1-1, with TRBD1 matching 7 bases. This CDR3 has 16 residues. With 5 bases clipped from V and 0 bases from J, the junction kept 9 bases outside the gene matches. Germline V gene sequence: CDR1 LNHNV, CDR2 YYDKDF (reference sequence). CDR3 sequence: CATSSGTVDMNTEAFF. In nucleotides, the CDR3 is TGTGCCACCAGCTCCGGGACAGTCGACATGAACACTGAAGCTTTCTTT.

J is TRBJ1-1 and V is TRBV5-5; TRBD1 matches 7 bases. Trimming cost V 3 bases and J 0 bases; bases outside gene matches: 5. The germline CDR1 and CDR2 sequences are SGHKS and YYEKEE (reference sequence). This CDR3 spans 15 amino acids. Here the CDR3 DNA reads TGTGCCAGCAGCTGGGGGGACAGAGTGAACACTGAAGCTTTCTTT. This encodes CASSWGDRVNTEAFF.

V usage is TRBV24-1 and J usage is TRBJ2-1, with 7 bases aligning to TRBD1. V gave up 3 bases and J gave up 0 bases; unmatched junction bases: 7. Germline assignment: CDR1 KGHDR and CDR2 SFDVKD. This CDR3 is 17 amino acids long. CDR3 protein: CATSDTTGFSSYNEQFF. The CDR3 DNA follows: TGTGCCACCAGTGATACGACAGGGTTTTCCTCCTACAATGAGCAGTTCTTC.

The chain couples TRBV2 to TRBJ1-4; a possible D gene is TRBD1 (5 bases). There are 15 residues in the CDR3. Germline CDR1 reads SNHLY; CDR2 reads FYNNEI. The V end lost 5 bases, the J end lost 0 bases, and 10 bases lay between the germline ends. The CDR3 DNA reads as TGTGCCAGCAGTCAAACAGGAGCAACTAATGAAAAACTGTTTTTT. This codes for CASSQTGATNEKLFF.

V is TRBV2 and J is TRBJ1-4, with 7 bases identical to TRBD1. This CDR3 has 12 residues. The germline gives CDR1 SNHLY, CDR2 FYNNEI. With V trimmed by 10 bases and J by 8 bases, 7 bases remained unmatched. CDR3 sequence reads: CATTGDGEKLFF. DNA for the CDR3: TGTGCCACCACAGGGGATGGAGAAAAACTGTTTTTT.

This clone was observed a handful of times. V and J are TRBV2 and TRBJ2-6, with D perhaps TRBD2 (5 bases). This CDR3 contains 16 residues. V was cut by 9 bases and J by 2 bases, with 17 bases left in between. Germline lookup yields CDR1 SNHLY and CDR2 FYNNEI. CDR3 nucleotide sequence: TGTGCCAGTAGGGCGAGGGTGGCCACTGGGGCCAACGTCCTGACTTTC. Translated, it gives CASRARVATGANVLTF.

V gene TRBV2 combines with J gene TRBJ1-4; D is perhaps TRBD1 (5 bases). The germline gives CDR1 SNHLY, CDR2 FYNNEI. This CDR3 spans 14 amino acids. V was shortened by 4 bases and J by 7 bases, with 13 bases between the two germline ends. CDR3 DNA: TGTGCCAGCAGTGTACGGCAGGGCCGTGAAAAACTGTTTTTT. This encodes CASSVRQGREKLFF.

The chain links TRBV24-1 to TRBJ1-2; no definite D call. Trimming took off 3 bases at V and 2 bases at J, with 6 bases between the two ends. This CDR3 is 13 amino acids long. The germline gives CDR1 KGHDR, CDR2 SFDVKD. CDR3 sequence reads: CATSDRGNYGYTF. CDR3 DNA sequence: TGTGCCACCAGTGATCGGGGAAACTATGGCTACACCTTC.

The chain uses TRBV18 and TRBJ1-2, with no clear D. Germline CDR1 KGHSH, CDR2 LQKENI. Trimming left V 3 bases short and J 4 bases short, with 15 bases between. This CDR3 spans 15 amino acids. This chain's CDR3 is CASSPSEGSGYGYTF. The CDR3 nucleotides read TGTGCCAGCTCACCCTCCGAGGGTTCGGGCTATGGCTACACCTTC.

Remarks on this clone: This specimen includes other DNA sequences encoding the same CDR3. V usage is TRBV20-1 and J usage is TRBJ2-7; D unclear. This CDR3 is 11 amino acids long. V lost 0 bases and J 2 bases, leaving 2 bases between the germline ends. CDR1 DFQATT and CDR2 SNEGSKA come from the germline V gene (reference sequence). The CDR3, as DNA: TGCAGTGCTAGAGACACCTACGAGCAGTACTTC. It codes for CSARDTYEQYF.

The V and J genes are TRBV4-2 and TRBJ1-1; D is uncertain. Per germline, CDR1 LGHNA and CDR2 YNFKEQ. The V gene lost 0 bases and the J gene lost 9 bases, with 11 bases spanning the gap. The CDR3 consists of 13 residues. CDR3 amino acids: CASSQDTGYKAFF. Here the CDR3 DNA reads TGTGCCAGCAGCCAAGATACGGGATACAAAGCTTTCTTT.

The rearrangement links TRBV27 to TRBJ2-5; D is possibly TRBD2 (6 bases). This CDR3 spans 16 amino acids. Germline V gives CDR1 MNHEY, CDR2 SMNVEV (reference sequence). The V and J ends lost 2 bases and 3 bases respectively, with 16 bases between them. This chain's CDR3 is CASSLLGGVSEETQYF. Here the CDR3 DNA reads TGTGCCAGCAGTTTACTCGGCGGGGTGTCGGAAGAGACCCAGTACTTC.

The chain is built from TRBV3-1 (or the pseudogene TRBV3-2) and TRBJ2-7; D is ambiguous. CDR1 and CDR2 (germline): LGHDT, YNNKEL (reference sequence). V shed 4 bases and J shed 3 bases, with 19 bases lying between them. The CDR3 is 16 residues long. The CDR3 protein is CASSPIILRFDYEQYF. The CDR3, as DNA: TGTGCCAGCAGCCCCATCATTCTGAGGTTCGACTACGAGCAGTACTTC.

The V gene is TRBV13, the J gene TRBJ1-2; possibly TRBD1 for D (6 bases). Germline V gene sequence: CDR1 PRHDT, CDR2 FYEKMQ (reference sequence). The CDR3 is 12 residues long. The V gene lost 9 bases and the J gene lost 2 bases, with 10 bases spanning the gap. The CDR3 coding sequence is TGTGCCAGAGGGGGTCCGAACTATGGCTACACCTTC. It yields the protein CARGGPNYGYTF.

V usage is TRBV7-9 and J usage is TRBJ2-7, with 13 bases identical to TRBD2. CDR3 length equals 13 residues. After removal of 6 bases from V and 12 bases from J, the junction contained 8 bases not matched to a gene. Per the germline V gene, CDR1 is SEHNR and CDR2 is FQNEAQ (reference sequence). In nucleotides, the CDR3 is TGTGCCAGCAGAGAACTAGCGGGGGGGCTCCCGTACTTC. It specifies CASRELAGGLPYF.

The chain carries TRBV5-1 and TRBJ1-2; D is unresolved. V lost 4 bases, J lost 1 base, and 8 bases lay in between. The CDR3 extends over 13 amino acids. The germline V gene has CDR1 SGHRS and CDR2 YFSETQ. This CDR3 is CASSTTVNYGYTF. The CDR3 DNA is TGCGCCAGCAGCACCACAGTTAACTATGGCTACACCTTC.

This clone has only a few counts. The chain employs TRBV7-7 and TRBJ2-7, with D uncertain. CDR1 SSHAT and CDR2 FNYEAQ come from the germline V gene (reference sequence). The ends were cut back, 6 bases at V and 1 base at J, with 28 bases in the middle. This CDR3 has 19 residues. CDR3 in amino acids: CASRPRTPGTLKISYEQYF. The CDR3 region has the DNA TGTGCCAGCAGACCCCGTACGCCAGGAACGCTCAAAATATCCTACGAGCAGTACTTC.

The DNA for the CDR3 is TGTGCCAGCAGCGCCCGGGTAGCGGTCACCGGGGAGCTGTTTTTT. This gives the protein CASSARVAVTGELFF. This sequence joins TRBV11-2 and TRBJ2-2; TRBD2 is a possible D gene (6 bases). This CDR3 is 15 amino acids long. Trimming took 5 bases from V and 4 from J, leaving 14 bases between them. CDR1 SGHAT and CDR2 FQNNGV come from the germline V gene. Full variable domain (missing parts from reference TRBV11-2 and TRBJ2-2): EAGVAQSPRYKIIEKRQSVAFWCNPISGHATLYWYQQILGQGPKLLIQFQNNGVVDDSQLPKDRFSAERLKGVDSTLKIQPAKLEDSAVYLCASSARVAVTGELFFGEGSRLTVL.

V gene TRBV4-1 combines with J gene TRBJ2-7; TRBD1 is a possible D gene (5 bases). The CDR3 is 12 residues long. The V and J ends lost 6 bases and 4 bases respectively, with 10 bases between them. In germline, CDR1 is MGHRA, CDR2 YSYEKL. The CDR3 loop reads CASSTGLYEQYF. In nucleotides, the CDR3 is TGCGCCAGCAGTACAGGATTATACGAGCAGTACTTC.

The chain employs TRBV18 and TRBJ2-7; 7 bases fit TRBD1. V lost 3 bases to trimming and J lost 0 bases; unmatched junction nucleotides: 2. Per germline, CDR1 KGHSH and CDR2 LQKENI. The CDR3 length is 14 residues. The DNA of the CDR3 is TGTGCCAGCTCACCGACAGGGCCCTCCTACGAGCAGTACTTC. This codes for CASSPTGPSYEQYF.

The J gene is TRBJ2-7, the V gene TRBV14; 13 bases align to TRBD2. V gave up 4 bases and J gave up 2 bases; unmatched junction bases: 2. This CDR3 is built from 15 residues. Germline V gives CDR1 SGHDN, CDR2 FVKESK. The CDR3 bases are TGTGCCAGCAGCCCGACTAGCGGGGGGCCCTACGAGCAGTACTTC. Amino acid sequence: CASSPTSGGPYEQYF.

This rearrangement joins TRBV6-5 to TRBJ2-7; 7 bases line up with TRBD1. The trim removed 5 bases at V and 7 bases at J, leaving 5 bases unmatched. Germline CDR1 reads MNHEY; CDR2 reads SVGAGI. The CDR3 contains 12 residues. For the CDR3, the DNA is TGTGCCAGCAGTCCGACAGGGAAGGAGCAGTACTTC. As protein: CASSPTGKEQYF.